This T cell receptor (beta chain) derives from a study of PD-1 blockade in classical Hodgkin lymphoma. The CDR3 has 16 amino acids. V lost 4 bases and J 0 bases, leaving 14 bases between the germline ends. Germline CDR1 reads SGHDT; CDR2 reads YYEEEE. Libraries were prepared by immunoSEQ multiplex PCR; TCRdb keeps only in-frame clonotypes and omits some of them. The sample has about 60,000 clones; roughly nine tenths are singletons. Every patient experienced relapse after autologous stem cell transplantation, and brentuximab vedotin exposure varied. Material: peripheral blood mononuclear cells (PBMCs), obtained at baseline. The chain employs TRBV5-6 and TRBJ2-1; D unclear. The clonotype comes from a human donor with classical Hodgkin lymphoma. CDR3 protein: CASSRTIQSSYNEQFF. The CDR3 DNA reads TGTGCCAGCAGCCGCACCATCCAGAGCTCCTACAATGAGCAGTTCTTC.